A single sample is the source of the 14 T cell receptor beta chains below, sequenced in a study of vaccination effects on CD4 cells after COVID-19. Antigen-specific CD4+ T cells expanded by the ViraFEST assay with viral peptide pools were then sequenced. CD4+ T cell isolation took place after more than eight days of culture. All study participants received two doses of BNT162b2 or mRNA-1273 vaccine. Here immunoSEQ multiplex PCR was the method, and the copy in TCRdb shows in-frame clones only, minus some. The sample shows some 22,000 clones, around 69% of them seen only once. Their antigen targets remain unknown. The sample here was CD4+ T cells from PBMCs cultured with HCoV-229E spike peptides, taken after COVID-19 vaccination. The origin of the receptors is a human donor who received a COVID-19 vaccine.

The CDR3 DNA reads TGTGCCAGCAGCCAGGGGGATCGGGAGACCCAGTACTTC. The encoded protein is CASSQGDRETQYF. The chain joins TRBV5-5 to TRBJ2-5; TRBD1 aligns across 7 bases. Per the germline V gene, CDR1 is SGHKS and CDR2 is YYEKEE (reference sequence). This CDR3 has 13 residues. The V segment lost 4 bases and the J segment 5 bases; nucleotides outside the gene matches: 5.

The CDR3 spells CASSARTRETSGRYEQYF. CDR3 DNA sequence: TGTGCCAGTAGTGCCCGTACGCGAGAAACTAGCGGGAGATACGAGCAGTACTTC. V gene TRBV19 combines with J gene TRBJ2-7; TRBD2 matches at 11 bases. V dropped 5 bases and J dropped 4; count of bases not matched to a gene: 16. The CDR3 runs 18 residues. Germline V lookup: CDR1 LNHDA, CDR2 SQIVND (reference sequence).

The genes are TRBV11-2 and TRBJ2-2, with 13 bases aligning to TRBD2. Germline assignment: CDR1 SGHAT and CDR2 FQNNGV. The CDR3 is 15 amino acids. V lost 6 bases, J lost 4 bases, and 2 bases stayed unmatched. As DNA, the CDR3 is TGTGCCAGCAGGGGACTAGCGGGAATCACCGGGGAGCTGTTTTTT. Translation: CASRGLAGITGELFF.

The table lists this clone with a few counts. The chain joins TRBV19 to TRBJ2-6, with a tentative D call TRBD2 (5 bases). This CDR3 contains 16 residues. Trimming pared 5 bases from V and 2 bases from J, leaving 13 bases between. CDR1 LNHDA and CDR2 SQIVND come from the germline V gene (reference sequence). The CDR3 DNA reads TGTGCCAGTAGTCGCGGACTCACGGCTGGGGCCAACGTCCTGACTTTC. It is translated as CASSRGLTAGANVLTF.

The J gene is TRBJ2-3, the V gene TRBV14; perhaps TRBD1 as D (6 bases). V lost 4 bases, J lost 3 bases, and 17 bases lay in between. Germline V gives CDR1 SGHDN, CDR2 FVKESK. There are 16 residues in the CDR3. In DNA form, the CDR3 reads TGTGCCAGCAGCCGGCAGGGGAAAATAAGGACAGATACGCAGTATTTT. Its protein product is CASSRQGKIRTDTQYF.

The V gene is TRBV12-1, the J gene TRBJ1-6; the tabulated D call, TRBD1, remains unverified against the DNA. TRBV12-1 is noted as a pseudogene. The CDR3 has 13 amino acids. This CDR3 reads CASSAHRDAPLHF. DNA for the CDR3: TGTGCCAGCAGCGCGCACAGGGATGCTCCCCTCCACTTT.

The chain carries TRBV7-8 and TRBJ2-6; 8 bases align to TRBD1. There are 16 residues in the CDR3. V shed 5 bases, J shed 0 bases, and the junction held 3 bases outside the gene matches. Per germline, CDR1 SGHVS and CDR2 FQNEAQ. CDR3 region: CASSRTGGSGANVLTF. CDR3 coding DNA: TGTGCCAGCAGCAGAACAGGGGGCTCTGGGGCCAACGTCCTGACTTTC.

This clone has only a few counts. The V gene is TRBV5-1, the J gene TRBJ1-4; no reliable D call. CDR1 is SGHRS and CDR2 is YFSETQ in the germline V gene. Trimming pared 4 bases from V and 4 bases from J, leaving 17 bases between. This CDR3 has 16 amino acids. The CDR3 loop reads CASSLNGATRNEKLFF. CDR3 sequence (DNA): TGCGCCAGCAGCCTAAATGGCGCGACGCGTAATGAAAAACTGTTTTTT.

The sample holds a few counts of this clone. A read error may account for a junction end that differs from germline. The gene calls are TRBV29-1 and TRBJ2-5; D may be TRBD1 (5 bases). The CDR3 consists of 13 residues. From germline, CDR1 is SQVTM and CDR2 ANQGSEA. The CDR3 DNA sequence: TGCAGCGTTGAAGGGGGCACACAAGGGACCCAGTACTTC. Protein: CSVEGGTQGTQYF.

This clone was observed a single time. This chain connects TRBV19 to TRBJ2-3; possible D gene TRBD2, 7 bases. There are 15 residues in the CDR3. V gave up 8 bases and J gave up 7 bases, with 22 bases separating them. CDR1 is LNHDA, CDR2 SQIVND, per germline (reference sequence). In DNA, the CDR3 is TGTGCCAGTGACCAAGGGGGGGGGCTGACTCATACGCAGTATTTT. This gives the protein CASDQGGGLTHTQYF.

The rearrangement joins TRBV11-2 to TRBJ1-4, with D unresolved. V was clipped by 5 bases and J by 4 bases, with 11 bases between them. Germline V lookup: CDR1 SGHAT, CDR2 FQNNGV. The CDR3 runs 14 residues. The CDR3 coding sequence is TGTGCCAGCAGCCCACCGGGTTTTAATGAAAAACTGTTTTTT. Residues: CASSPPGFNEKLFF. Full variable domain (remainder filled in from reference TRBV11-2 and TRBJ1-4): EAGVAQSPRYKIIEKRQSVAFWCNPISGHATLYWYQQILGQGPKLLIQFQNNGVVDDSQLPKDRFSAERLKGVDSTLKIQPAKLEDSAVYLCASSPPGFNEKLFFGSGTQLSVL.

There are a few counts of this clone. The genes are TRBV6-2 or TRBV6-3 and TRBJ1-2, with no clear D. V lost 5 bases and J 4 bases, leaving 17 bases between the germline ends. CDR1 and CDR2 from the germline V gene are MNHEY and SVGEGT. CDR3 length equals 15 residues. The CDR3: CASSLPGSGSYGYTF. The CDR3 DNA is TGTGCCAGCAGTCTGCCGGGGTCGGGATCCTATGGCTACACCTTC.

The chain is built from TRBV10-2 and TRBJ1-1; no definite D call. The V end lost 6 bases, the J end lost 1 base, and 12 bases lay between the germline ends. The germline gives CDR1 WSHSY, CDR2 SAAADI. The CDR3 has 14 amino acids. CDR3 sequence reads: CASSGNTGNTEAFF. The CDR3 region has the DNA TGCGCCAGCAGCGGCAACACGGGGAACACTGAAGCTTTCTTT.

The genes are TRBV7-9 and TRBJ1-3; D possibly corresponds to TRBD1 (6 bases). Looked up from germline, CDR1 is SEHNR and CDR2 is FQNEAQ (reference sequence). V lost 1 base and J 3 bases, leaving 10 bases between the germline ends. This CDR3 region has 15 residues. CDR3 sequence reads: CASSLVSGDGNTIYF. CDR3 nucleotides: TGTGCCAGCAGCTTAGTTTCAGGGGATGGAAACACCATATATTTT.